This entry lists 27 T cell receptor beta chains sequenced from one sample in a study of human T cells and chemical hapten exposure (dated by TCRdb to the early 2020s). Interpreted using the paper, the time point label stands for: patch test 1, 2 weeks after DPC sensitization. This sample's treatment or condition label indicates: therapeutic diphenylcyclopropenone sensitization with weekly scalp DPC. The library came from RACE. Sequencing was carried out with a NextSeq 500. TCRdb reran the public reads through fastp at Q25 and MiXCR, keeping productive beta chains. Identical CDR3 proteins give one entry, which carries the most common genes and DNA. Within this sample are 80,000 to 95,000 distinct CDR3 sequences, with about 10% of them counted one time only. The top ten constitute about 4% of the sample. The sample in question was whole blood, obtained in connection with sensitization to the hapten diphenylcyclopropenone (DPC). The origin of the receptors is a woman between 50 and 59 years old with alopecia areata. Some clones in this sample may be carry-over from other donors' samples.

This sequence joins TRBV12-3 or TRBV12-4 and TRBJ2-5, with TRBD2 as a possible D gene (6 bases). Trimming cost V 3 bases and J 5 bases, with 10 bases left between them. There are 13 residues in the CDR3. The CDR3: CASSFGLMETQYF. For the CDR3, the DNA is TGTGCCAGCAGTTTTGGACTAATGGAGACCCAGTACTTC.

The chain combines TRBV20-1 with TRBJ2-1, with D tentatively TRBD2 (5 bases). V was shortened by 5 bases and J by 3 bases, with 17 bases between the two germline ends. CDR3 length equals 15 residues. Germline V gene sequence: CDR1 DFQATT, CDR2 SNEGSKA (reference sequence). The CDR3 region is CSARQGSGLYNEQFF. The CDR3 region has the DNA TGCAGTGCTCGACAAGGGAGCGGACTCTACAATGAGCAGTTCTTC.

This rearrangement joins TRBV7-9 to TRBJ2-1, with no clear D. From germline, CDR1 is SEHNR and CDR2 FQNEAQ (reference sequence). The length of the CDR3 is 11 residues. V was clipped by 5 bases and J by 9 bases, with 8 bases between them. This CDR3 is CASSNSAEQFF. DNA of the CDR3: TGTGCCAGCAGCAACTCCGCTGAGCAGTTCTTC.

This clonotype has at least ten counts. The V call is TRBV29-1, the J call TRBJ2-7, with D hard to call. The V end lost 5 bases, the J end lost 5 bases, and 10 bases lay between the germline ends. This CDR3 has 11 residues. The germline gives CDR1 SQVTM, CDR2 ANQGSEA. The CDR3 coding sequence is TGCAGCGTTCGTGTGACCCACGAGCAGTACTTC. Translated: CSVRVTHEQYF.

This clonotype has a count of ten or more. The CDR3 is CASSERQGLISEAFF. DNA for the CDR3: TGTGCCAGCAGTGAAAGACAGGGTCTTATCTCTGAAGCTTTCTTT. This chain joins TRBV6-6 and TRBJ1-1; TRBD1 aligns across 7 bases. Germline CDR1 reads MNHNY; CDR2 reads SVGAGI (reference sequence). This CDR3 comprises 15 residues. With V trimmed by 5 bases and J by 6 bases, 12 bases remained unmatched.

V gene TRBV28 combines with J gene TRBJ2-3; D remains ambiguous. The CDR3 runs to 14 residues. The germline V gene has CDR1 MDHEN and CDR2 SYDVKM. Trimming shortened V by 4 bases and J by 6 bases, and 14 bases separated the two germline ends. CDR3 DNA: TGTGCCAGCAGTTCCCGAGGACCATCTGATACGCAGTATTTT. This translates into CASSSRGPSDTQYF.

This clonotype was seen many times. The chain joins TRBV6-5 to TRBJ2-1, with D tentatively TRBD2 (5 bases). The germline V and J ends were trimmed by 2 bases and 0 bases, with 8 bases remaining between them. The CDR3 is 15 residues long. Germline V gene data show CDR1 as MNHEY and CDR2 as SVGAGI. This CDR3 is CASSYRGSSYNEQFF. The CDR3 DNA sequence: TGTGCCAGCAGTTACCGAGGGAGCTCCTACAATGAGCAGTTCTTC.

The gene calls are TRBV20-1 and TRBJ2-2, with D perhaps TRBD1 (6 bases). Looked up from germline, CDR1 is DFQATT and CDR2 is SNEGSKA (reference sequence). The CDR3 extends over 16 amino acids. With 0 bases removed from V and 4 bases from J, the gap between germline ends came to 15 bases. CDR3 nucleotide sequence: TGCAGTGCTAGAGATCGGGCCCGAGGGGGCACCGGGGAGCTGTTTTTT. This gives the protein CSARDRARGGTGELFF.

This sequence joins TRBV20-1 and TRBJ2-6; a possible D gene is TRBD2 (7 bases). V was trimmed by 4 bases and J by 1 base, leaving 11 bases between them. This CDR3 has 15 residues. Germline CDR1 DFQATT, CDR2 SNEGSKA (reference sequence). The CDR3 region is CSAMGGRSGANVLTF. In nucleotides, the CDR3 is TGCAGTGCTATGGGGGGGCGGTCTGGGGCCAACGTCCTGACTTTC.

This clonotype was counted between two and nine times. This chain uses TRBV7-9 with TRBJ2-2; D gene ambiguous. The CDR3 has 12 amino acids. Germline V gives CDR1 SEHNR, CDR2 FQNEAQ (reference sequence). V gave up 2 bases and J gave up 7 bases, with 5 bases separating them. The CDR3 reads CASSLWVGELFF. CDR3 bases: TGTGCCAGCAGCTTATGGGTCGGGGAGCTGTTTTTT.

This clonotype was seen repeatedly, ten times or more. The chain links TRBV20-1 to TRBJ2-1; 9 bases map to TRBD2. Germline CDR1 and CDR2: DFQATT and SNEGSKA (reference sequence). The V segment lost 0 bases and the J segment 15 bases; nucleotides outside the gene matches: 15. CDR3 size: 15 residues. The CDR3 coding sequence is TGCAGTGCTAGAGATCACTCCGGGACTAGCATCGCCCGGTTCTTC. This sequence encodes CSARDHSGTSIARFF.

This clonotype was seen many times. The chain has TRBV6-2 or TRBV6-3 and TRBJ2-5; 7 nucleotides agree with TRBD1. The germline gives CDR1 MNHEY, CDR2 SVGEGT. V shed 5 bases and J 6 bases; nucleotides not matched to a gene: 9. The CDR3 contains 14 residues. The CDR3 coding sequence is TGTGCCAGCAGTGCCCGACAGGGCTGGAAGACCCAGTACTTC. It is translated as CASSARQGWKTQYF.

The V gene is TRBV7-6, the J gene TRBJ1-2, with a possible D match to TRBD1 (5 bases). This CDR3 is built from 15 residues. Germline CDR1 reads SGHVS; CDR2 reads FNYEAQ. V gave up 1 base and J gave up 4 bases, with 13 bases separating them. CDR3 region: CASSLEAQGTYGYTF. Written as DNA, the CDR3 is TGTGCCAGCAGCTTAGAAGCCCAGGGTACCTATGGCTACACCTTC.

The CDR3 bases are TGTGCCAGCAGAGCACAGGGTCAAAGCAATCAGCCCCAGCATTTT. This sequence encodes CASRAQGQSNQPQHF. The V call is TRBV28, the J call TRBJ1-5, with D tentatively TRBD1 (6 bases). V was clipped by 6 bases and J by 1 base, with 13 bases between them. CDR1 MDHEN and CDR2 SYDVKM come from the germline V gene. This CDR3 is built from 15 residues.

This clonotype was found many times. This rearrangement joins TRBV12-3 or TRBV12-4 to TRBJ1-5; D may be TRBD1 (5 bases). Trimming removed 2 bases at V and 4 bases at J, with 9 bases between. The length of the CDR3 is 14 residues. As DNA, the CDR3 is TGTGCCAGCAGTTTAACGGGGGGTAATCAGCCCCAGCATTTT. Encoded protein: CASSLTGGNQPQHF.

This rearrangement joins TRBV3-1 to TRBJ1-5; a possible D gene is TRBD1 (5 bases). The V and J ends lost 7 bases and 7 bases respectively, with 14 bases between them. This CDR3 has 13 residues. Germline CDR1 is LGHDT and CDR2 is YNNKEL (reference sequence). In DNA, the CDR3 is TGTGCCAGCAACCGTCAGGGTGACCAGCCCCAGCATTTT. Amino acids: CASNRQGDQPQHF.

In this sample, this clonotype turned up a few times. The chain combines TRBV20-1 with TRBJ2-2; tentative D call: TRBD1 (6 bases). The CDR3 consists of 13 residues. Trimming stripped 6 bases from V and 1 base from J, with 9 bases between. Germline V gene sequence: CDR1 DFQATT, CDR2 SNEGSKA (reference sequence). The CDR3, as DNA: TGCAGTGCCCCGGGACAGAACACCGGGGAGCTGTTTTTT. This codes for CSAPGQNTGELFF.

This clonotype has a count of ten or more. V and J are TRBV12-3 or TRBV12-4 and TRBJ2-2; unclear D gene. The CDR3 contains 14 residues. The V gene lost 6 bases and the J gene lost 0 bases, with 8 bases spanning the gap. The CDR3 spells CASRPATNTGELFF. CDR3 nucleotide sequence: TGTGCCAGCAGGCCTGCTACGAACACCGGGGAGCTGTTTTTT.

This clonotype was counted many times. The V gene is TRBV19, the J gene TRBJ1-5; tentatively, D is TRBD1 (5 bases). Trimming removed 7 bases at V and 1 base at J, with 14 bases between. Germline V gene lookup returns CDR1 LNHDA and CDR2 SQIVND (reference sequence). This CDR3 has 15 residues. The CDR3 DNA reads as TGTGCCAGTAACGTAGGGGAAGCAAGCAATCAGCCCCAGCATTTT. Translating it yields CASNVGEASNQPQHF.

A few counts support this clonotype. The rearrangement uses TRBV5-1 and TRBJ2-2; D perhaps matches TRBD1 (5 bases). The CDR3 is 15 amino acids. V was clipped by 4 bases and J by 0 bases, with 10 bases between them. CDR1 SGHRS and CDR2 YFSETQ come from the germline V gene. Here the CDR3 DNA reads TGCGCCAGCAGCCCCCTCAGGGCGAACACCGGGGAGCTGTTTTTT. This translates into CASSPLRANTGELFF.

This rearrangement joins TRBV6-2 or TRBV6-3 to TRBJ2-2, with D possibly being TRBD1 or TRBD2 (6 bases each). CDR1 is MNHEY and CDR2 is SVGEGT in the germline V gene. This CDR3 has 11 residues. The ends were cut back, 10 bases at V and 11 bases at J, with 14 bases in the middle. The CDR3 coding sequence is TGTGCCATCTCACAGGGAGGCGAGCTGTTTTTT. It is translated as CAISQGGELFF.

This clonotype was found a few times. This chain's CDR3 is CASSLEGTGGGETQYF. The CDR3 DNA reads TGTGCCAGCAGCTTGGAAGGGACAGGGGGCGGCGAGACCCAGTACTTC. This rearrangement joins TRBV5-6 to TRBJ2-5, with TRBD1 matching 12 bases. V trimming: 0 bases; J trimming: 5 bases; junction bases outside the gene matches: 5. The germline V gene encodes CDR1 SGHDT and CDR2 YYEEEE. This CDR3 region has 16 residues.

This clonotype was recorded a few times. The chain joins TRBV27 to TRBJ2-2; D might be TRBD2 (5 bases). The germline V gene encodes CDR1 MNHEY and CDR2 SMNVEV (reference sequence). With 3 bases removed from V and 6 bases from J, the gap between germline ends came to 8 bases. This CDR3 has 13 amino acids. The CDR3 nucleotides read TGTGCCAGCAGTTTCGGGGTTCCCGGGGAGCTGTTTTTT. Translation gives CASSFGVPGELFF.

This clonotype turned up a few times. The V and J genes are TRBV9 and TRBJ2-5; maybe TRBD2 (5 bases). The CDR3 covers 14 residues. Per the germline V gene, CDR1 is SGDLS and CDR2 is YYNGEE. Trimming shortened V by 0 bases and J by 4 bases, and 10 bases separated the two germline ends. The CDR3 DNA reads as TGTGCCAGCAGCGTAGGAGGGCCCTTAGAGACCCAGTACTTC. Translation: CASSVGGPLETQYF.

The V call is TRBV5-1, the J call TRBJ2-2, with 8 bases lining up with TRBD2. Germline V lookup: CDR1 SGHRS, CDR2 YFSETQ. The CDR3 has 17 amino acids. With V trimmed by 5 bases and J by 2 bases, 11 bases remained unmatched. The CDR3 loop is CASSWRTTSGNTGELFF. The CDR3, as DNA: TGCGCCAGCAGTTGGAGAACAACTAGCGGAAACACCGGGGAGCTGTTTTTT.

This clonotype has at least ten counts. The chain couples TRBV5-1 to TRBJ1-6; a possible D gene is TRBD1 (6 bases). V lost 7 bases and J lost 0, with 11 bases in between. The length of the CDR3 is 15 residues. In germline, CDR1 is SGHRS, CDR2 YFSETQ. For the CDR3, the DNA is TGCGCCAGCGGCCTGGACAGCTCCTATAATTCACCCCTCCACTTT. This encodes CASGLDSSYNSPLHF.

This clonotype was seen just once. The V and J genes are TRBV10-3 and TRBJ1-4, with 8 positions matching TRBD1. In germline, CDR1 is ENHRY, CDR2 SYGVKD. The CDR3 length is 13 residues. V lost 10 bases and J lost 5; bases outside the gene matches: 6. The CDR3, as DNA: TGTGCCACCCAGGACAGGGCGAATGAAAAACTGTTTTTT. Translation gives CATQDRANEKLFF.